This T cell receptor (beta chain) derives from a study of blood T cell repertoires in COVID-19. Overall study context: Acute and convalescent COVID-19 samples came from the United States, Italy and Spain.

Participants, 18 to 89 years old, spanned approximately 26 US areas. Germline trimming cut 3 bases from V and 4 bases from J; bases unmatched to any gene: 16. The CDR3 consists of 19 residues. CDR1 SGHDT and CDR2 YYEEEE come from the germline V gene. Using immunoSEQ multiplex PCR, the repertoire was profiled, and TCRdb retains in-frame clones only, with some absent. The data show 350,000 to 400,000 clones, with approximately 90% seen just once and more than 0.85% held by the top ten. In this sample, this clone turned up a few times. V is TRBV5-6 and J is TRBJ2-2, with 9 nucleotides matching TRBD2. The clonotype comes from a woman aged 40 to 50 who had been exposed to COVID-19. The sequenced material came from PBMCs or T cells enriched from blood (not recorded which). CDR3 bases: TGTGCCAGCAGCTCCCAGCTCGGGGCGGGGGGGCCTCGCACCGGGGAGCTGTTTTTT. Its translation is CASSSQLGAGGPRTGELFF.